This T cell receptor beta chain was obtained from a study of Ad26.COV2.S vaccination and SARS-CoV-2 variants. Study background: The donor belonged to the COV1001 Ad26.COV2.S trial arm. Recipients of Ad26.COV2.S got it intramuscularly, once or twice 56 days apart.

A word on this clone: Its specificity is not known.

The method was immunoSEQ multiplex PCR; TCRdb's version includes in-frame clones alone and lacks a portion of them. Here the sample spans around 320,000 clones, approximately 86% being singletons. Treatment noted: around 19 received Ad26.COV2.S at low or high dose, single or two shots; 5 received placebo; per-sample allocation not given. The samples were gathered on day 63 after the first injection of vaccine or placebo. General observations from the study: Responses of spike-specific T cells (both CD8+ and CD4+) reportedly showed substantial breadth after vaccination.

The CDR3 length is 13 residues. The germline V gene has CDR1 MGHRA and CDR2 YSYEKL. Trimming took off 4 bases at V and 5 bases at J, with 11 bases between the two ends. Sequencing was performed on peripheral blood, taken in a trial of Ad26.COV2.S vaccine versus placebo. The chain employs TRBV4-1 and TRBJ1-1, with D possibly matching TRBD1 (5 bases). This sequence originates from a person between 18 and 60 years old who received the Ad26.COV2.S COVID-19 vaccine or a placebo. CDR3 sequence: CASSLPQGTEAFF. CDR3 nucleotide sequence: TGCGCCAGCAGCCTCCCCCAGGGAACTGAAGCTTTCTTT.